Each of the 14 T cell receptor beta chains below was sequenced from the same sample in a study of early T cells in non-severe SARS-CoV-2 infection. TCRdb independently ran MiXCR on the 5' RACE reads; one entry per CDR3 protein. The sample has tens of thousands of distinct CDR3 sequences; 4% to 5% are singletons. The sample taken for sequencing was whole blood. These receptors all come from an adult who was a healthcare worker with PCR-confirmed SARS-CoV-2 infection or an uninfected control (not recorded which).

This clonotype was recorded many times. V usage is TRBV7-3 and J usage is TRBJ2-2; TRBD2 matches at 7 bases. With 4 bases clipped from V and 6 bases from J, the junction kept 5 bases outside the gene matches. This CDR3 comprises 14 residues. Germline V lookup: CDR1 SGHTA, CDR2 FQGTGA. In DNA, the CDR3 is TGTGCCAGCAGCTCGGGACTACCACCCGGGGAGCTGTTTTTT. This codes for CASSSGLPPGELFF.

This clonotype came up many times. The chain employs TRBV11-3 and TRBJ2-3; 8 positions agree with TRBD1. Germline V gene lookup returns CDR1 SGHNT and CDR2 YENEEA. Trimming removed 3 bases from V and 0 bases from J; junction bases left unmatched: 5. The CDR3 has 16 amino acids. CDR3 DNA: TGTGCCAGCAGCTTTCGGACAGGGACTAGCACAGATACGCAGTATTTT. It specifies CASSFRTGTSTDTQYF.

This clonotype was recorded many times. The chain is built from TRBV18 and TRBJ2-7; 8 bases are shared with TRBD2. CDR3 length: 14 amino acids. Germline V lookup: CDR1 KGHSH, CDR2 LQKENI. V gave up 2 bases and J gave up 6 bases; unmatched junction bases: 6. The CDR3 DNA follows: TGTGCCAGCTCACCAGGAGCGGGGGAGGGCGAGCAGTACTTC. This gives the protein CASSPGAGEGEQYF.

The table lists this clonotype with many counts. As DNA, the CDR3 is TGCGCCAGCAGTGAGTCGGTGGGGCTCCGAGGCAATGAGCAGTTCTTC. This sequence encodes CASSESVGLRGNEQFF. This chain joins TRBV10-1 and TRBJ2-1, with D possibly being TRBD1 (5 bases). V lost 0 bases and J lost 6, with 15 bases in between. The germline V gene encodes CDR1 WNHNN and CDR2 SYGVQD (reference sequence). This CDR3 comprises 16 residues.

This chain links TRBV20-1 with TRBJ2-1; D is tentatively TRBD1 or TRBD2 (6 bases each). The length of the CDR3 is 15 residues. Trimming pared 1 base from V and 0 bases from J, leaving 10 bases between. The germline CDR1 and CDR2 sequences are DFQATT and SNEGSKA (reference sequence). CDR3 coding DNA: TGCAGTGCTAGAGGAGGGGGAGGCTCCTACAATGAGCAGTTCTTC. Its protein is CSARGGGGSYNEQFF.

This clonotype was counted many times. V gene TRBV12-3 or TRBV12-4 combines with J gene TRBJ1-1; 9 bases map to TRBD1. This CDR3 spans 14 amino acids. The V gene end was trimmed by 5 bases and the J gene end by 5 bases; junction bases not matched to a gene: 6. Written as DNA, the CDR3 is TGTGCCAGCAGTGCGACAGGGGGAGAGACTGAAGCTTTCTTT. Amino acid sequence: CASSATGGETEAFF.

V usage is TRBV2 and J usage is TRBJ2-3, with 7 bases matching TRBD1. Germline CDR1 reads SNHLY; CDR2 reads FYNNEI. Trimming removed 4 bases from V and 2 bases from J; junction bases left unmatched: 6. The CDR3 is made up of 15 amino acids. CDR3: CASSARQGPTDTQYF. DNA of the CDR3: TGTGCCAGCAGTGCACGACAGGGACCCACAGATACGCAGTATTTT.

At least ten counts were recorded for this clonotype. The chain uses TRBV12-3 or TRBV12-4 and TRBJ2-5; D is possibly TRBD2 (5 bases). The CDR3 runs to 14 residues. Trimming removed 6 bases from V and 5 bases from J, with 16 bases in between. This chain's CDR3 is CASRQAVSGETQYF. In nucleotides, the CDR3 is TGTGCCAGCAGGCAAGCGGTCTCTGGCGAGACCCAGTACTTC.

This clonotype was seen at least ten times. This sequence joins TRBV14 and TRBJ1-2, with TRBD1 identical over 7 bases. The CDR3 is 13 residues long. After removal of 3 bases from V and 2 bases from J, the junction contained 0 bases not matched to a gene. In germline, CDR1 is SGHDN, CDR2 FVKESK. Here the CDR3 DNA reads TGTGCCAGCAGCCAGGGACAGAACTATGGCTACACCTTC. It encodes CASSQGQNYGYTF.

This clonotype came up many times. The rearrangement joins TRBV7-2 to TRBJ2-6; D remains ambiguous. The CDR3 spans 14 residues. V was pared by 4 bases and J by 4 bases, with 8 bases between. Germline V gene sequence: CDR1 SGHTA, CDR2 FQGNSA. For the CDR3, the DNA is TGTGCCAGCAGCTCATCGACCGGGGCCAACGTCCTGACTTTC. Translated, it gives CASSSSTGANVLTF.

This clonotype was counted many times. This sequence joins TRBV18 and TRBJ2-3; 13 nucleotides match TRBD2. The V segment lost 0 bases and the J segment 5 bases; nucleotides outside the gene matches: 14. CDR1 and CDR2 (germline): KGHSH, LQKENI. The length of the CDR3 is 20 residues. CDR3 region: CASSPPRTSGSWENGDTQYF. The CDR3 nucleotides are TGTGCCAGCTCACCACCCAGGACTAGCGGGAGCTGGGAAAATGGAGATACGCAGTATTTT. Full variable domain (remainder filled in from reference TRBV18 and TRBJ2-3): NAGVMQNPRHLVRRRGQEARLRCSPMKGHSHVYWYRQLPEEGLKFMVYLQKENIIDESGMPKERFSAEFPKEGPSILRIQQVVRGDSAAYFCASSPPRTSGSWENGDTQYFGPGTRLTVL.

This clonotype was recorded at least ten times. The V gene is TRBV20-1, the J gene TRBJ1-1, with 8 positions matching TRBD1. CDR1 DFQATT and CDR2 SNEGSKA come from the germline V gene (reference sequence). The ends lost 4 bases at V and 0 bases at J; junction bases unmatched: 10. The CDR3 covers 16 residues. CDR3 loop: CSATDREKRMNTEAFF. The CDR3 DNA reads TGCAGTGCTACGGACAGGGAAAAGAGGATGAACACTGAAGCTTTCTTT.

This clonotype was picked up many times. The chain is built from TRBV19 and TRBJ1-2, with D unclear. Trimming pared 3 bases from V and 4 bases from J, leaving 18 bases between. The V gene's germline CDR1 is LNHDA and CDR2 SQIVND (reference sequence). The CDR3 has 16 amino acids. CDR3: CASSIKEADFFYGYTF. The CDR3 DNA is TGTGCCAGTAGTATCAAAGAGGCAGATTTTTTCTATGGCTACACCTTC.

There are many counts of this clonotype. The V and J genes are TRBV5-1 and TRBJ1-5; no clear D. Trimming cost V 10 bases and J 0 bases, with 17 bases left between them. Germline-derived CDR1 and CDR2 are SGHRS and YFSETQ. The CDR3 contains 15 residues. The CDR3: CAEQAAIYSNQPQHF. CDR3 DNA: TGCGCCGAGCAGGCCGCGATTTATAGCAATCAGCCCCAGCATTTT. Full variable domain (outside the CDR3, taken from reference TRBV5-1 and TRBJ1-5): KAGVTQTPRYLIKTRGQQVTLSCSPISGHRSVSWYQQTPGQGLQFLFEYFSETQRNKGNFPGRFSGRQFSNSRSEMNVSTLELGDSALYLCAEQAAIYSNQPQHFGDGTRLSIL.